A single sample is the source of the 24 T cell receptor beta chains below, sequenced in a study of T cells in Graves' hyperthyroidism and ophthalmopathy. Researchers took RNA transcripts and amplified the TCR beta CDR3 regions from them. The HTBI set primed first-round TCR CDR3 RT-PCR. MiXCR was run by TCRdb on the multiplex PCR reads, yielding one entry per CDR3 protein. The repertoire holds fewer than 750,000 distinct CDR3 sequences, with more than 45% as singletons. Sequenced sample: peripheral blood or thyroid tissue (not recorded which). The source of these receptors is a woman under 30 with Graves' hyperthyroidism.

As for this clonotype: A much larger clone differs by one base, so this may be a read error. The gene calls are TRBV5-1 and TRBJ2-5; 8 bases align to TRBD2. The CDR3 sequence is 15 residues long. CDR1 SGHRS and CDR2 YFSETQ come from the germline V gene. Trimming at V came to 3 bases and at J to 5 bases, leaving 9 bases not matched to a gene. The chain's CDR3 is CASSSEAGVRETQYF. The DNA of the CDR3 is TGCGCCAGCAGCTCGGAAGCGGGAGTGAGGGAGACCCAGTACTTC.

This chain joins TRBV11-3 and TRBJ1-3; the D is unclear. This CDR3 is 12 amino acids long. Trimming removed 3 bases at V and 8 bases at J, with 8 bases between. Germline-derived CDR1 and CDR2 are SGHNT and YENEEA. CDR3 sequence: CASSFLSDTIYF. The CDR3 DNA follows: TGTGCCAGCAGCTTCCTCTCGGACACCATATATTTT.

The CDR3 DNA follows: TGTGCCAGCAGTTACTTGGACAGGAAAGAGACCCAGTACTTC. Its protein product is CASSYLDRKETQYF. This chain joins TRBV6-2 or TRBV6-3 and TRBJ2-5, with 7 bases identical to TRBD1. V gave up 1 base and J gave up 3 bases; unmatched junction bases: 2. CDR3 length: 14 residues. The germline CDR1 and CDR2 sequences are MNHEY and SVGEGT.

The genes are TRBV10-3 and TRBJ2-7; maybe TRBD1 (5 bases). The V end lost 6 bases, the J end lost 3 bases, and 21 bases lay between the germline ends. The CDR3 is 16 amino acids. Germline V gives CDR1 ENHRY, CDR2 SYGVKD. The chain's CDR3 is CAIRTAGSNGYYEQYF. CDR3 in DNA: TGTGCCATCAGAACGGCAGGGTCGAATGGCTACTACGAGCAGTACTTC.

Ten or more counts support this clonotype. The CDR3 DNA reads TGTGCCAGCAGGGCAATAAGGACTGAAGCTTTCTTT. Translating it yields CASRAIRTEAFF. The J gene is TRBJ1-1, the V gene TRBV12-3 or TRBV12-4; D unclear. The CDR3 has 12 residues. Trimming took off 6 bases at V and 5 bases at J, with 10 bases between the two ends.

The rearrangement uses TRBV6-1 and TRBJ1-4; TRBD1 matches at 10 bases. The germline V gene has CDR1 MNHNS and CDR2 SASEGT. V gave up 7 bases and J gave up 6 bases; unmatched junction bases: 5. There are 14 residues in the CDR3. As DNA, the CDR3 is TGTGCCAGCAACCGACAGGGGGCGCATGAAAAACTGTTTTTT. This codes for CASNRQGAHEKLFF.

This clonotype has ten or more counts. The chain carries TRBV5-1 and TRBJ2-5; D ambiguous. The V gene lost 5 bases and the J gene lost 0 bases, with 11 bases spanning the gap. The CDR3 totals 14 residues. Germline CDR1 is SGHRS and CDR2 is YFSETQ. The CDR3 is CASRAGRNQETQYF. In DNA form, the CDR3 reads TGCGCCAGCAGGGCTGGCCGGAACCAAGAGACCCAGTACTTC.

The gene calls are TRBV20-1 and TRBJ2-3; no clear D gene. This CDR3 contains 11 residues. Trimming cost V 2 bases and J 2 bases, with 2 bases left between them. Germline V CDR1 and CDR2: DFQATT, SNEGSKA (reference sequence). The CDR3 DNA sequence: TGCAGTGCTAGACTCACAGATACGCAGTATTTT. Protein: CSARLTDTQYF.

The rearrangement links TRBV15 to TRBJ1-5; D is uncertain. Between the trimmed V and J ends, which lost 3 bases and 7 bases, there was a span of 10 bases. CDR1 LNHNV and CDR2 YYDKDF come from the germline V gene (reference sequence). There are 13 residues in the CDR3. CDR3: CATSSEPGQPQHF. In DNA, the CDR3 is TGTGCCACCAGCAGTGAGCCGGGCCAGCCCCAGCATTTT.

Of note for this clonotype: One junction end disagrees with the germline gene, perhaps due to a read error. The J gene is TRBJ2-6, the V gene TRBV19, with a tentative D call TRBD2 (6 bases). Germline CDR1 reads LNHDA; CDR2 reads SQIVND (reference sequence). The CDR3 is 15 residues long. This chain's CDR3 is CASSVVGGTSNTEAF. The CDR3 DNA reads TGTGCCAGTAGTGTTGTGGGGGGAACGTCGAACACTGAAGCTTTC. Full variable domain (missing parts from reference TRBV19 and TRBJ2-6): DGGITQSPKYLFRKEGQNVTLSCEQNLNHDAMYWYRQDPGQGLRLIYYSQIVNDFQKGDIAEGYSVSREKKESFPLTVTSAQKNPTAFYLCASSVVGGTSNTEAFGAGSRLTVL.

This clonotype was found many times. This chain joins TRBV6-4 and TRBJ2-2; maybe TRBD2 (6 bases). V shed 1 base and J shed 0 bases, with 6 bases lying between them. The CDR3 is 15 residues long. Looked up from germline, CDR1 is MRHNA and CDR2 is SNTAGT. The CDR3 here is CASSDWGANTGELFF. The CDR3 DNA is TGTGCCAGCAGTGACTGGGGGGCGAACACCGGGGAGCTGTTTTTT.

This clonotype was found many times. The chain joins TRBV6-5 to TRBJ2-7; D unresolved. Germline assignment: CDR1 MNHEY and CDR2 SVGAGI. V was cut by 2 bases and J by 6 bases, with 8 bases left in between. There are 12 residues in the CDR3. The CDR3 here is CASSYGVGEQYF. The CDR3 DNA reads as TGTGCCAGCAGTTACGGGGTTGGCGAGCAGTACTTC.

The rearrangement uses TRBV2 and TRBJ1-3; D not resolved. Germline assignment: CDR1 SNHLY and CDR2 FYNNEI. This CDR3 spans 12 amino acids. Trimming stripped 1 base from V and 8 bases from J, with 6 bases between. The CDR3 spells CASSEGGDTIYF. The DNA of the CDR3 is TGTGCCAGCAGTGAAGGCGGGGACACCATATATTTT.

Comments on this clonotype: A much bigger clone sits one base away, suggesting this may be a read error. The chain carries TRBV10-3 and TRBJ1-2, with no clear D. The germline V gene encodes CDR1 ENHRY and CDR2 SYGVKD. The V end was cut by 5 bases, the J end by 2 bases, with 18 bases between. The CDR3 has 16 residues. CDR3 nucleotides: TGTGCCATCAGTTTTACCCCGTGGACTGCAAACTATGGCTACACCTTC. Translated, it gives CAISFTPWTANYGYTF.

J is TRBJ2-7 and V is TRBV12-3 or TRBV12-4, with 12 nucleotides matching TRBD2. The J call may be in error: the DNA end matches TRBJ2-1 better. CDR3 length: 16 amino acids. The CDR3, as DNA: TGTGCCAGCAGTTTAACTGCTAGCGGGAGGGACAATGAGCAGTTCTTC. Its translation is CASSLTASGRDNEQFF.

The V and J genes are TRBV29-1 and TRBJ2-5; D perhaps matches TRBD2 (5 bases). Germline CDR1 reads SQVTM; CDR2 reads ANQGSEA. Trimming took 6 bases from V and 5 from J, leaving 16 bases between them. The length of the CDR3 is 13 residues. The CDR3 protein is CSVVRGFGETQYF. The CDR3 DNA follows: TGCAGCGTAGTAAGAGGGTTCGGGGAGACCCAGTACTTC.

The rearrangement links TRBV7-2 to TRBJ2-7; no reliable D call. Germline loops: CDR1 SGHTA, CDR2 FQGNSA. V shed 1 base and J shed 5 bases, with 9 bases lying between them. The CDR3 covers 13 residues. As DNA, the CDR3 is TGTGCCAGCAGCTTAGTTGGTGAGAACGAGCAGTACTTC. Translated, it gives CASSLVGENEQYF.

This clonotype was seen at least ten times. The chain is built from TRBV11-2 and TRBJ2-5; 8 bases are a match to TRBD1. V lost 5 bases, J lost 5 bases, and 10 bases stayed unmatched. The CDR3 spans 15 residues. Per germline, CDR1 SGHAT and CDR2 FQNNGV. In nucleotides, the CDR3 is TGTGCCAGCAGCACTCGGACAGGGCCGGGGGAGACCCAGTACTTC. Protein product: CASSTRTGPGETQYF.

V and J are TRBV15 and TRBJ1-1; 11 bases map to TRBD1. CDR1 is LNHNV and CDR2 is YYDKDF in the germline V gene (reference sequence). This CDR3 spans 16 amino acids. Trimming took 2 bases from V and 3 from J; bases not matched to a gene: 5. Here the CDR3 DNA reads TGTGCCACCAGCAGACCGGGACAGGGGGTACACACTGAAGCTTTCTTT. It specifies CATSRPGQGVHTEAFF.

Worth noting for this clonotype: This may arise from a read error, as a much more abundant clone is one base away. The CDR3 DNA reads TGTGCCAGCAGCCCTCAAATGACACCTATGAACACTGAAGCTTTCTTT. This codes for CASSPQMTPMNTEAFF. This rearrangement joins TRBV4-2 to TRBJ1-1; D uncertain. The V and J ends lost 4 bases and 0 bases respectively, with 15 bases between them. The CDR3 is 16 residues long. Looked up from germline, CDR1 is LGHNA and CDR2 is YNFKEQ.

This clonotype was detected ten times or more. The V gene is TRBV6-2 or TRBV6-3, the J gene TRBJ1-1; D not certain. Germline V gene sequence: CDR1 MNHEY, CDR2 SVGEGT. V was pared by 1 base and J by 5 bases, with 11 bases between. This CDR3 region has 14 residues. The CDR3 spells CASSYFAVGTEAFF. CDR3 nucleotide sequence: TGTGCCAGCAGTTACTTCGCGGTTGGGACTGAAGCTTTCTTT.

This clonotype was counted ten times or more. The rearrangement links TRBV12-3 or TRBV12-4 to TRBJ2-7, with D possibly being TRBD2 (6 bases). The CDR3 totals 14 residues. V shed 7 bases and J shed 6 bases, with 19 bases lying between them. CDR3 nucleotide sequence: TGTGCCAGCACCCTTAGGGGCGCGGGGAGCGAGCAGTACTTC. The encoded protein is CASTLRGAGSEQYF.

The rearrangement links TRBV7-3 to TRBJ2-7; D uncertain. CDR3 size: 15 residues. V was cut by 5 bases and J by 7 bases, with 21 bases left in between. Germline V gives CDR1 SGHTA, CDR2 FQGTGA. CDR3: CASSPDESSYNEQYF. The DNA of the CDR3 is TGTGCCAGCAGCCCGGACGAGAGCTCCTACAATGAGCAGTACTTC.

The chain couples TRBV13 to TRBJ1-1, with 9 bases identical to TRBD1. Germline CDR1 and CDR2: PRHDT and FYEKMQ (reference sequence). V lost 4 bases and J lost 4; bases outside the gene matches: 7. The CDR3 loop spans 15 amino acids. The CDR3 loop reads CASSSHRGQGTEAFF. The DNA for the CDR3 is TGTGCCAGCAGCTCCCACAGGGGGCAAGGCACTGAAGCTTTCTTT.